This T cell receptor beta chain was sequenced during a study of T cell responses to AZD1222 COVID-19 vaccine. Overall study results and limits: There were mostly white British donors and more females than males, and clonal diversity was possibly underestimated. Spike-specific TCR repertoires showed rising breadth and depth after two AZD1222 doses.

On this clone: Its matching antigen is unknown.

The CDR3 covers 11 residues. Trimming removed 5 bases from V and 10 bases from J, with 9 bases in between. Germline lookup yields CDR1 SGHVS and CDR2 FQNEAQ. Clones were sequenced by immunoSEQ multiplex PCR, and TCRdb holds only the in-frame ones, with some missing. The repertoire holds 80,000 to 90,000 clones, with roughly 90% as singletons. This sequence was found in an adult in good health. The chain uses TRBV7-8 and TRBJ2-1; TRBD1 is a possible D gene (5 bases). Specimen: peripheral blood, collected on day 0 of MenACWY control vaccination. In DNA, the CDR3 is TGTGCCAGCAGCGAGCAGGGCGAGCAGTTCTTC. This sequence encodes CASSEQGEQFF. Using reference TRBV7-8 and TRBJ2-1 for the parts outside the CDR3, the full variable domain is GAGVSQSPRYKVAKRGQDVALRCDPISGHVSLFWYQQALGQGPEFLTYFQNEAQLDKSGLPSDRFFAERPEGSVSTLKIQRTQQEDSAVYLCASSEQGEQFFGPGTRLTVL.